Listed below are T cell receptor beta chains from one sample, sequenced in a study of cytomegalovirus exposure and HLA in healthy donors. Data came from immunoSEQ multiplex PCR; TCRdb stores just in-frame clones and leaves some out. The sample includes roughly 180,000 clones, about 77% of them seen just once. The sample taken for sequencing was PBMCs. These receptors came from a young man in good health and CMV-seronegative. The CDR3 runs from the conserved cysteine through the conserved F or W. Each record gives: CDR3 length, V gene, J gene, D gene, clone size, CDR3 DNA, CDR3 protein. D genes are given only for firm matches. Where a row states a size, it is once, few, many or the class of an expanded clone; other rows omit it.

cdr3_length: 13; v_call: TRBV12-5; j_call: TRBJ1-2; d_call: -; clone_size: -; cdr3_nt: TGTGCTAGTGGTTTGGCAGGGAACTATGGCTACACCTTC; cdr3_aa: CASGLAGNYGYTF
cdr3_length: 13; v_call: TRBV7-3; j_call: TRBJ2-7; d_call: -; clone_size: -; cdr3_nt: TGTGCCAGCAGCTTCGGACTTTCGGCCGAGCAGTACTTC; cdr3_aa: CASSFGLSAEQYF
cdr3_length: 17; v_call: TRBV27; j_call: TRBJ2-2; d_call: TRBD2; clone_size: -; cdr3_nt: TGTGCCAGCAGTCCCCCCCGGGGTAGCGGGAGTACCGGGGAGCTGTTTTTT; cdr3_aa: CASSPPRGSGSTGELFF
cdr3_length: 16; v_call: TRBV5-1; j_call: TRBJ2-5; d_call: TRBD1; clone_size: -; cdr3_nt: TGCGCCAGCAGCTTGGTGATAGACAGGGGATCAGAGACCCAGTACTTC; cdr3_aa: CASSLVIDRGSETQYF
cdr3_length: 15; v_call: TRBV7-6; j_call: TRBJ2-7; d_call: TRBD2; clone_size: -; cdr3_nt: TGTGCCAGCAGCCCCGGGGAGGGGTTCCTTAGGGAGCAGTACTTC; cdr3_aa: CASSPGEGFLREQYF
cdr3_length: 18; v_call: TRBV28; j_call: TRBJ2-4; d_call: TRBD2; clone_size: once; cdr3_nt: TGTGCCAGCAGTTTTACATCGGCGGGAGGGCCGTCCAAAAACATTCAGTACTTC; cdr3_aa: CASSFTSAGGPSKNIQYF
cdr3_length: 15; v_call: TRBV4-1; j_call: TRBJ2-1; d_call: -; clone_size: -; cdr3_nt: TGCGCCAGCAGCCAAAGGCAGGGCTCAGGGAATGAGCAGTTCTTC; cdr3_aa: CASSQRQGSGNEQFF
cdr3_length: 15; v_call: TRBV10-3; j_call: TRBJ2-7; d_call: TRBD2; clone_size: -; cdr3_nt: TGTGCCATCAGCCCTCCCGGGGGGGGCTACGACGAGCAGTACTTC; cdr3_aa: CAISPPGGGYDEQYF
cdr3_length: 14; v_call: TRBV28; j_call: TRBJ1-1; d_call: -; clone_size: -; cdr3_nt: TGTGCCAGCACCCCGGGGGGGCCGGGCACTGAAGCTTTCTTT; cdr3_aa: CASTPGGPGTEAFF
cdr3_length: 14; v_call: TRBV19; j_call: TRBJ1-4; d_call: TRBD1; clone_size: -; cdr3_nt: TGTGCCAGTACCCCGACAGGGGGGATTGAAAAACTGTTTTTT; cdr3_aa: CASTPTGGIEKLFF
cdr3_length: 14; v_call: TRBV5-1; j_call: TRBJ1-1; d_call: -; clone_size: -; cdr3_nt: TGCGCCAGCAGCTTGGCCCAGGGGAACACTGAAGCTTTCTTT; cdr3_aa: CASSLAQGNTEAFF
cdr3_length: 16; v_call: TRBV7-9; j_call: TRBJ2-3; d_call: TRBD1; clone_size: -; cdr3_nt: TGTGCCAGCAGCCCCCCCGAGGGGGCAAGCACAGATACGCAGTATTTT; cdr3_aa: CASSPPEGASTDTQYF
cdr3_length: 14; v_call: TRBV4-3; j_call: TRBJ2-3; d_call: -; clone_size: -; cdr3_nt: TGCGCCAGCAGCCAAGCGGGGAACCCAGATACGCAGTATTTT; cdr3_aa: CASSQAGNPDTQYF
cdr3_length: 14; v_call: TRBV7-3; j_call: TRBJ1-2; d_call: TRBD1; clone_size: -; cdr3_nt: TGTGCCAGCAGCCCGGGACAGGGGGCAGGAGGCTACACCTTC; cdr3_aa: CASSPGQGAGGYTF
cdr3_length: 11; v_call: TRBV11-2; j_call: TRBJ1-2; d_call: -; clone_size: -; cdr3_nt: TGTGCCAGCAGCTGGATACAGGGTCCCACCTTC; cdr3_aa: CASSWIQGPTF
cdr3_length: 15; v_call: TRBV6-5; j_call: TRBJ2-7; d_call: TRBD1; clone_size: -; cdr3_nt: TGTGCCAGCACCTCGAACCGGGACAGGGTCTACGAGCAGTACTTC; cdr3_aa: CASTSNRDRVYEQYF
cdr3_length: 13; v_call: TRBV4-3; j_call: TRBJ2-7; d_call: -; clone_size: few; cdr3_nt: TGCGCCAGCAGCCAGGCTAGTTCCTACGAGCAGTACTTC; cdr3_aa: CASSQASSYEQYF
cdr3_length: 15; v_call: TRBV5-8; j_call: TRBJ2-1; d_call: TRBD2; clone_size: -; cdr3_nt: TGTGCCAGCAGCCATGGACTAGCGTCCTACAATGAGCAGTTCTTC; cdr3_aa: CASSHGLASYNEQFF
cdr3_length: 12; v_call: TRBV29-1; j_call: TRBJ2-7; d_call: TRBD1; clone_size: once; cdr3_nt: TGCAGCGCAGGACAGGGGTCCTACGAGCAGTACTTC; cdr3_aa: CSAGQGSYEQYF
cdr3_length: 12; v_call: TRBV7-9; j_call: TRBJ2-1; d_call: -; clone_size: -; cdr3_nt: TGTGCCAGCAGCTTAGGCTTAGCGGAGCAGTTCTTC; cdr3_aa: CASSLGLAEQFF
cdr3_length: 15; v_call: TRBV6-1; j_call: TRBJ2-7; d_call: TRBD2; clone_size: -; cdr3_nt: TGTGCCAGCAGTGAAGAGGCTAGCGGGCTCTACGAGCAGTACTTC; cdr3_aa: CASSEEASGLYEQYF
cdr3_length: 15; v_call: TRBV7-9; j_call: TRBJ2-7; d_call: TRBD2; clone_size: once; cdr3_nt: TGTGCCAGCAGCTCTACTAGCGTATATTCCGCCGAGCAGTACTTC; cdr3_aa: CASSSTSVYSAEQYF
cdr3_length: 13; v_call: TRBV30; j_call: TRBJ2-7; d_call: -; clone_size: -; cdr3_nt: TGTGCCTGGAGTAGGGGTGAGTACTACGAGCAGTACTTC; cdr3_aa: CAWSRGEYYEQYF
cdr3_length: 15; v_call: TRBV7-3; j_call: TRBJ1-2; d_call: TRBD1; clone_size: -; cdr3_nt: TGTGCCAGCAGCCCAGGAGGACAGGGGAACTATGGCTACACCTTC; cdr3_aa: CASSPGGQGNYGYTF
cdr3_length: 17; v_call: TRBV9; j_call: TRBJ1-5; d_call: -; clone_size: once; cdr3_nt: TGTGCCAGCAGCCCCGACGGGGTCTGGGGTAGCAATCAGCCCCAGCATTTT; cdr3_aa: CASSPDGVWGSNQPQHF
cdr3_length: 14; v_call: TRBV30; j_call: TRBJ1-1; d_call: TRBD1; clone_size: -; cdr3_nt: TGTGCCTGGATCGATGACAGGGCGAACACTGAAGCTTTCTTT; cdr3_aa: CAWIDDRANTEAFF
cdr3_length: 14; v_call: TRBV7-9; j_call: TRBJ2-7; d_call: TRBD2; clone_size: -; cdr3_nt: TGTGCCAGCAGCGGAACTAGCGGGAGCTACGAGCAGTACTTC; cdr3_aa: CASSGTSGSYEQYF
cdr3_length: 14; v_call: TRBV6-5; j_call: TRBJ2-7; d_call: TRBD1; clone_size: -; cdr3_nt: TGTGCCAGCAGTTACGACAGGGCCACCTACGAGCAGTACTTC; cdr3_aa: CASSYDRATYEQYF
cdr3_length: 19; v_call: TRBV4-1; j_call: TRBJ2-3; d_call: TRBD2; clone_size: few; cdr3_nt: TGCGCCAGCAGCCCGGGACCGTTAGCTCCGGGACTAGCGCGGCATACGCAGTATTTT; cdr3_aa: CASSPGPLAPGLARHTQYF
cdr3_length: 15; v_call: TRBV25-1; j_call: TRBJ1-4; d_call: TRBD1; clone_size: few; cdr3_nt: TGTGCCAGCAGTCCTGCCTCGGGACAGGGCCGAAAACTGTTTTTT; cdr3_aa: CASSPASGQGRKLFF
cdr3_length: 11; v_call: TRBV28; j_call: TRBJ2-2; d_call: -; clone_size: few; cdr3_nt: TGTGCCAGCAAGGGGTTCGGGGAGCTGTTTTTT; cdr3_aa: CASKGFGELFF
cdr3_length: 16; v_call: TRBV18; j_call: TRBJ2-5; d_call: TRBD2; clone_size: -; cdr3_nt: TGTGCCAGCTCACCACCGGGCAAGGGAGGGCAAGAGACCCAGTACTTC; cdr3_aa: CASSPPGKGGQETQYF
cdr3_length: 16; v_call: TRBV5-1; j_call: TRBJ2-7; d_call: TRBD2; clone_size: -; cdr3_nt: TGCGCCAGCAGACCCGGACTAGCGGGGAGATCCTACGAGCAGTACTTC; cdr3_aa: CASRPGLAGRSYEQYF
cdr3_length: 16; v_call: TRBV7-8; j_call: TRBJ2-7; d_call: TRBD2; clone_size: -; cdr3_nt: TGTGCCAGCAGCTTGGGGACTAGCGGGAGAGTCTACGAGCAGTACTTC; cdr3_aa: CASSLGTSGRVYEQYF
cdr3_length: 15; v_call: TRBV19; j_call: TRBJ2-1; d_call: -; clone_size: -; cdr3_nt: TGTGCCAGTAGTATCTGGCAGGGGAACTACAATGAGCAGTTCTTC; cdr3_aa: CASSIWQGNYNEQFF
cdr3_length: 18; v_call: TRBV4-2; j_call: TRBJ2-3; d_call: TRBD2; clone_size: -; cdr3_nt: TGTGCCAGCAGCCAAGAAGTTACTAGCGGGAGGAGGGGAGATACGCAGTATTTT; cdr3_aa: CASSQEVTSGRRGDTQYF